Listed here are 26 T cell receptor beta chains from one sample, sequenced in a study of post-analysis software for immune sequencing data. General study results and limits: The study found TRBV5-6, TRBV5-1 and TRBV20-1 among a handful of TRBV segments more frequent in patients than controls.

The TCR beta cDNA libraries contained unique molecular identifiers. One entry per CDR3 protein results from TCRdb running MiXCR on the PCR reads. The table shows roughly 600,000 distinct CDR3 sequences, with around 47% occurring only once. These TCRs are of unknown antigen specificity. Sequencing was carried out using blood. These receptor sequences come from a girl between 10 and 17 years old with multiple sclerosis.

The rearrangement links TRBV4-2 to TRBJ2-5; D possibly matches TRBD1 or TRBD2 (5 bases each). The CDR3 contains 17 residues. Germline CDR1 reads LGHNA; CDR2 reads YNFKEQ. The V end was cut by 0 bases, the J end by 11 bases, with 25 bases between. CDR3 nucleotides: TGTGCCAGCAGCCAAGATGACGGGGCAATACTATCCTTGGAGCAGTACTTC. This sequence encodes CASSQDDGAILSLEQYF.

The V gene is TRBV7-8, the J gene TRBJ2-3; 12 bases map to TRBD2. The CDR3 extends over 17 amino acids. From germline, CDR1 is SGHVS and CDR2 FQNEAQ. With V trimmed by 0 bases and J by 4 bases, 5 bases remained unmatched. CDR3: CASSLAPSGGAADTQYF. In nucleotides, the CDR3 is TGTGCCAGCAGCTTAGCGCCTAGCGGGGGGGCAGCAGATACGCAGTATTTT.

This clonotype was detected only a few times. The chain links TRBV4-1 to TRBJ2-7, with TRBD2 identical over 11 bases. Germline V gene sequence: CDR1 MGHRA, CDR2 YSYEKL. V shed 1 base and J 5 bases; nucleotides not matched to a gene: 7. The CDR3 totals 16 residues. CDR3 sequence: CASSQGLLAGVNEQYF. Written as DNA, the CDR3 is TGCGCCAGCAGCCAAGGCCTACTAGCGGGAGTTAACGAGCAGTACTTC.

This clonotype occurred a few times. V is TRBV3-1 and J is TRBJ2-7; D call uncertain. Per germline, CDR1 LGHDT and CDR2 YNNKEL (reference sequence). Trimming left V 1 base short and J 2 bases short, with 12 bases between. This CDR3 comprises 15 residues. The CDR3 spells CASSQGAARPYEQYF. The DNA of the CDR3 is TGTGCCAGCAGCCAAGGCGCGGCGAGGCCCTACGAGCAGTACTTC.

This clonotype was picked up a small number of times. The genes are TRBV10-3 and TRBJ2-3; the D gene is possibly TRBD2 (5 bases). Germline V CDR1 and CDR2: ENHRY, SYGVKD. The CDR3 runs to 17 residues. Trimming took off 0 bases at V and 0 bases at J, with 13 bases between the two ends. The CDR3 here is CAISESWPAESTDTQYF. CDR3 nucleotides: TGTGCCATCAGTGAGTCGTGGCCAGCGGAAAGCACAGATACGCAGTATTTT.

The chain employs TRBV12-3 or TRBV12-4 and TRBJ1-1; D is uncertain. Deletions cut 5 bases from V and 0 bases from J, with 7 bases between. This CDR3 contains 13 residues. For the CDR3, the DNA is TGTGCCAGCAGTCCGACACTGAACACTGAAGCTTTCTTT. Residues: CASSPTLNTEAFF.

In its sample, this clonotype was seen a few times. This chain uses TRBV7-3 with TRBJ1-2, with D perhaps TRBD1 (5 bases). This CDR3 spans 14 amino acids. V dropped 4 bases and J dropped 6 bases, with 15 bases sitting between them. Germline V gene data show CDR1 as SGHTA and CDR2 as FQGTGA. CDR3 sequence: CASSSGKGINGYTF. The CDR3 DNA is TGTGCCAGCAGCTCGGGAAAGGGGATCAATGGCTACACCTTC.

In its sample, this clonotype was seen a few times. This sequence joins TRBV6-5 and TRBJ2-1, with D unclear. The CDR3 contains 11 residues. V shed 8 bases and J shed 8 bases, with 10 bases lying between them. Per the germline V gene, CDR1 is MNHEY and CDR2 is SVGAGI. The CDR3 bases are TGTGCCAGCGCGGCTGGGGATGAGCAGTTCTTC. Translated, it gives CASAAGDEQFF.

This clonotype appeared a few times. The chain recombines TRBV2 with TRBJ1-2; D remains ambiguous. CDR1 is SNHLY, CDR2 FYNNEI, per germline. V dropped 6 bases and J dropped 5 bases, with 13 bases sitting between them. The length of the CDR3 is 13 residues. DNA of the CDR3: TGTGCCAGCAGCATCGGGAATCGTTATGGCTACACCTTC. It translates to CASSIGNRYGYTF.

This clonotype was picked up many times. The chain is built from TRBV12-3 or TRBV12-4 and TRBJ2-1; 7 bases are shared with TRBD1. Losses at the gene ends were 6 bases for V and 5 bases for J; bases not matched to a gene: 4. This CDR3 has 13 residues. CDR3: CASSLGTDNEQFF. The DNA for the CDR3 is TGTGCCAGCAGCTTGGGGACAGACAATGAGCAGTTCTTC.

There are a few counts of this clonotype. The chain uses TRBV10-3 and TRBJ2-7; D unclear. This CDR3 region has 12 residues. V shed 7 bases and J shed 0 bases, with 7 bases lying between them. In germline, CDR1 is ENHRY, CDR2 SYGVKD. CDR3 region: CAIMTGSYEQYF. DNA for the CDR3: TGTGCCATCATGACGGGCTCCTACGAGCAGTACTTC.

This clonotype was found a few times. The genes are TRBV6-5 and TRBJ2-1; D is unclear. CDR1 is MNHEY, CDR2 SVGAGI, per germline. Between the trimmed V and J ends, which lost 5 bases and 3 bases, there was a span of 17 bases. The CDR3 is 16 residues long. The CDR3 sequence: CASSLSLRDNYNEQFF. The CDR3 nucleotides are TGTGCCAGCAGTCTCTCCCTAAGAGACAACTACAATGAGCAGTTCTTC.

The chain employs TRBV5-1 and TRBJ2-1; D not certain. There are 13 residues in the CDR3. Per the germline V gene, CDR1 is SGHRS and CDR2 is YFSETQ. V was cut by 2 bases and J by 5 bases, with 8 bases left in between. In DNA, the CDR3 is TGCGCCAGCAGCTTTTCAGCAAACAATGAGCAGTTCTTC. Translation gives CASSFSANNEQFF.

Concerning this clonotype: At one of its ends the junction is not consistent with the germline gene, which may arise from a read error. V gene TRBV12-3 or TRBV12-4 combines with J gene TRBJ2-3; D remains unclear. The CDR3 runs to 11 residues. DNA for the CDR3: TGTGCCAGCAGCCGCACAGATGCGCAGTATTTT. It yields the protein CASSRTDAQYF.

J is TRBJ1-2 and V is TRBV20-1; D not certain. Germline V lookup: CDR1 DFQATT, CDR2 SNEGSKA (reference sequence). Deletions cut 5 bases from V and 4 bases from J, with 14 bases between. This CDR3 comprises 13 residues. The CDR3 reads CSAGELGLYGYTF. CDR3 DNA sequence: TGCAGTGCTGGGGAATTGGGCCTCTATGGCTACACCTTC.

This clonotype was observed a few times. V is TRBV27 and J is TRBJ2-7; 7 nucleotides agree with TRBD1. V gave up 6 bases and J gave up 1 base; unmatched junction bases: 6. The CDR3 is made up of 14 amino acids. The V gene's germline CDR1 is MNHEY and CDR2 SMNVEV (reference sequence). CDR3 sequence (DNA): TGTGCCAGCAGGAAGCTACAGGGGTCCTACGAGCAGTACTTC. Translation: CASRKLQGSYEQYF.

This clonotype was recorded a few times. This rearrangement joins TRBV12-3 or TRBV12-4 to TRBJ2-3; D not resolved. The CDR3 extends over 12 amino acids. V dropped 6 bases and J dropped 5 bases, with 9 bases sitting between them. This CDR3 reads CASSPRIDTQYF. The DNA of the CDR3 is TGTGCCAGCAGCCCCCGGATAGATACGCAGTATTTT.

The chain joins TRBV9 to TRBJ2-5, with TRBD2 matching over 12 bases. This CDR3 region has 16 residues. Germline assignment: CDR1 SGDLS and CDR2 YYNGEE. The ends lost 3 bases at V and 2 bases at J; junction bases unmatched: 5. The CDR3 is CASSASSGGAQETQYF. Here the CDR3 DNA reads TGTGCCAGCAGCGCATCTAGCGGGGGGGCGCAAGAGACCCAGTACTTC. Combining the CDR3 with reference TRBV9 and TRBJ2-5 gives the whole variable domain DSGVTQTPKHLITATGQRVTLRCSPRSGDLSVYWYQQSLDQGLQFLIQYYNGEERAKGNILERFSAQQFPDLHSELNLSSLELGDSALYFCASSASSGGAQETQYFGPGTRLLVL.

This clonotype has a count of ten or more. The chain combines TRBV12-3 or TRBV12-4 with TRBJ1-4, with D perhaps TRBD1 (6 bases). The V end lost 4 bases, the J end lost 4 bases, and 13 bases lay between the germline ends. The CDR3 covers 15 residues. This chain's CDR3 is CASSSGGGDNEKLFF. The CDR3 nucleotides read TGTGCCAGCAGTTCGGGGGGGGGCGATAATGAAAAACTGTTTTTT.

V is TRBV6-1 and J is TRBJ2-3; 12 bases line up with TRBD1. V shed 6 bases and J 6 bases; nucleotides not matched to a gene: 7. Germline V gene sequence: CDR1 MNHNS, CDR2 SASEGT. The CDR3 loop spans 15 amino acids. For the CDR3, the DNA is TGTGCCAGCAGGCCGGGACAGGGGGCGCTGGATACGCAGTATTTT. Residues: CASRPGQGALDTQYF.

The chain couples TRBV5-1 to TRBJ2-1; D remains unclear. The CDR3 has 15 residues. Germline V lookup: CDR1 SGHRS, CDR2 YFSETQ. V dropped 0 bases and J dropped 4 bases, with 11 bases sitting between them. The CDR3 here is CASSLEKPAYNEQFF. The DNA of the CDR3 is TGCGCCAGCAGCTTGGAGAAACCTGCATACAATGAGCAGTTCTTC.

The chain combines TRBV4-1 with TRBJ2-6; possible D gene TRBD2, 7 bases. The CDR3 has 19 amino acids. The ends were cut back, 1 base at V and 0 bases at J, with 16 bases in the middle. Germline CDR1 MGHRA, CDR2 YSYEKL. In DNA, the CDR3 is TGCGCCAGCAGCCAAGGTCTTCGGGGGGCCGTCTCTGGGGCCAACGTCCTGACTTTC. This encodes CASSQGLRGAVSGANVLTF.

This clonotype was detected a few times. The chain has TRBV6-5 and TRBJ2-1; 9 bases map to TRBD2. This CDR3 is built from 16 residues. Germline CDR1 and CDR2: MNHEY and SVGAGI. V was clipped by 0 bases and J by 6 bases; unmatched bases: 6. For the CDR3, the DNA is TGTGCCAGCAGTTACTCGAGTAGCGGGAGCTCCAATGAGCAGTTCTTC. Protein sequence: CASSYSSSGSSNEQFF.

CDR3 coding DNA: TGCGCCAGCAGCTTGGAGGGACAACAGTACTTC. This encodes CASSLEGQQYF. The chain has TRBV5-1 and TRBJ2-4; D might be TRBD1 (6 bases). Germline CDR1 reads SGHRS; CDR2 reads YFSETQ. CDR3 length: 11 residues. Trimming cost V 0 bases and J 13 bases, with 8 bases left between them.

The chain couples TRBV3-1 to TRBJ1-2; D is unresolved. The CDR3 is made up of 13 amino acids. CDR1 LGHDT and CDR2 YNNKEL come from the germline V gene (reference sequence). The germline V and J ends were trimmed by 1 base and 3 bases, with 6 bases remaining between them. The CDR3, as DNA: TGTGCCAGCAGCCAAGTAGCGGACTATGGCTACACCTTC. It codes for CASSQVADYGYTF.

In this sample, this clonotype turned up a few times. The CDR3 loop is CSVEDPGQGHYGYTF. The CDR3, as DNA: TGCAGCGTTGAAGATCCGGGACAGGGCCACTATGGCTACACCTTC. The chain combines TRBV29-1 with TRBJ1-2; 9 bases align to TRBD1. Germline V gives CDR1 SQVTM, CDR2 ANQGSEA. This CDR3 is built from 15 residues. The V gene end was trimmed by 0 bases and the J gene end by 3 bases; junction bases not matched to a gene: 5. The complete variable domain, with remaining parts taken from reference TRBV29-1 and TRBJ1-2, reads SAVISQKPSRDICQRGTSLTIQCQVDSQVTMMFWYRQQPGQSLTLIATANQGSEATYESGFVIDKFPISRPNLTFSTLTVSNMSPEDSSIYLCSVEDPGQGHYGYTFGSGTRLTVV.